Sequencing of this TCR beta chain was carried out in a study of blood T cell repertoires in COVID-19. Turning to the study itself: The study drew acute and convalescent COVID-19 samples from the United States, Italy and Spain. PBMCs, B-cell-depleted T cells, or T cells provided the cDNA or gDNA that made up the material.

Data came from immunoSEQ multiplex PCR; TCRdb stores just in-frame clones and leaves some out. This table has under 300,000 clones, 89% appearing once. The study drew participants aged about 18 to 90 years from approximately 23 US areas. Recovered status applied to Cohort 3 donors who had two consecutive negative PCRs. It also applied to those with clearance or with symptom resolution. The receptor's source is a woman between 40 and 55 years old who had recovered from COVID-19. Sample: PBMCs or T cells enriched from blood (not recorded which).

CDR3 in amino acids: CASSVRRSGRASGTDTQYF. CDR3 bases: TGTGCCAGCAGTGTAAGACGGAGCGGGAGGGCCTCTGGCACAGATACGCAGTATTTT. The chain recombines TRBV2 with TRBJ2-3; 10 positions agree with TRBD2. Germline V gives CDR1 SNHLY, CDR2 FYNNEI. This CDR3 contains 19 residues. V shed 4 bases, J shed 1 base, and the junction held 14 bases outside the gene matches.